This T cell receptor beta chain is drawn from a study of blood T cell repertoires in COVID-19. A few counts support this clone. This CDR3 has 15 residues. Looked up from germline, CDR1 is SGDLS and CDR2 is YYNGEE. V lost 1 base and J lost 8, with 15 bases in between. This table comes from immunoSEQ multiplex PCR, and its TCRdb copy is limited to in-frame clones, with some not included. The sample holds approximately 88,000 clones, about 90% seen once. This receptor was obtained from a male donor with acute or convalescent COVID-19. Material: peripheral blood. The rearrangement joins TRBV9 to TRBJ1-4, with D tentatively TRBD1 (5 bases). Here the CDR3 DNA reads TGTGCCAGCAGCGTAATGGGGCAGTATGGGGAAAAACTGTTTTTT. Its protein is CASSVMGQYGEKLFF.